The following is a T cell receptor (beta chain) sequence with its context. The antigen remains undetermined. Trimming took off 6 bases at V and 6 bases at J, with 18 bases between the two ends. This CDR3 is 14 amino acids long. The germline V gene encodes CDR1 SGHRS and CDR2 YFSETQ. Indicated treatment: oral pan-JAK inhibitor, 5-10 mg twice daily. It was from PBMCs that CD4+ and CD8+ T cells were sorted. The authors extracted RNA and reverse transcribed it into cDNA as the sequencing template. Method: immunoSEQ multiplex PCR; TCRdb's copy keeps in-frame clones and lacks some. Of around 300,000 clones in the sample, 60% were seen once. The record originates from a study of CD8+ T cells in alopecia areata. Turning to the study itself: Scoring of severity for treated patients was based on percentage of affected scalp area.

Study-level results: Mice showed TCR sharing more clearly than patients did, possibly owing to HLA. Numerous clones, expanded in lesions, remained in scalp and blood during tofacitinib.

The sequenced sample was CD4+ T cells sorted from blood, obtained at roughly week 52, from a patient treated with tofacitinib. The V gene is TRBV5-1, the J gene TRBJ1-1; D call uncertain. The TCR was taken from a human donor with alopecia areata. The CDR3 nucleotides read TGCGCCAGCATCGGGTCGATGGAGGGTGCTGAAGCTTTCTTT. Residues: CASIGSMEGAEAFF.